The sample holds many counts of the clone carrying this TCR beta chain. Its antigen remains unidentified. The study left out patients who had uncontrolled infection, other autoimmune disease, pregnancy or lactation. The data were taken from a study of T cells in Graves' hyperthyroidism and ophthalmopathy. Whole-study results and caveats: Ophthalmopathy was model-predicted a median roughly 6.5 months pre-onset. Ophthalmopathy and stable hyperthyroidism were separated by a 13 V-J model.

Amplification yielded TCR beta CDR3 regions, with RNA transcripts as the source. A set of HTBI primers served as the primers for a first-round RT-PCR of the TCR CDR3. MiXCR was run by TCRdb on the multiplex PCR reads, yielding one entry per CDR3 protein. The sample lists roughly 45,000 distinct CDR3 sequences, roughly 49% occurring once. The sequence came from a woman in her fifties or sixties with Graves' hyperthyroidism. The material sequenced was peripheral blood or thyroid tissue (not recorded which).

The CDR3 here is CASSATGNTIYF. The CDR3 DNA reads as TGTGCCAGCAGCGCGACTGGAAACACCATATATTTT. This rearrangement joins TRBV6-1 to TRBJ1-3; D gene ambiguous. Germline V gives CDR1 MNHNS, CDR2 SASEGT. This CDR3 contains 12 residues. V was shortened by 6 bases and J by 2 bases, with 5 bases between the two germline ends.